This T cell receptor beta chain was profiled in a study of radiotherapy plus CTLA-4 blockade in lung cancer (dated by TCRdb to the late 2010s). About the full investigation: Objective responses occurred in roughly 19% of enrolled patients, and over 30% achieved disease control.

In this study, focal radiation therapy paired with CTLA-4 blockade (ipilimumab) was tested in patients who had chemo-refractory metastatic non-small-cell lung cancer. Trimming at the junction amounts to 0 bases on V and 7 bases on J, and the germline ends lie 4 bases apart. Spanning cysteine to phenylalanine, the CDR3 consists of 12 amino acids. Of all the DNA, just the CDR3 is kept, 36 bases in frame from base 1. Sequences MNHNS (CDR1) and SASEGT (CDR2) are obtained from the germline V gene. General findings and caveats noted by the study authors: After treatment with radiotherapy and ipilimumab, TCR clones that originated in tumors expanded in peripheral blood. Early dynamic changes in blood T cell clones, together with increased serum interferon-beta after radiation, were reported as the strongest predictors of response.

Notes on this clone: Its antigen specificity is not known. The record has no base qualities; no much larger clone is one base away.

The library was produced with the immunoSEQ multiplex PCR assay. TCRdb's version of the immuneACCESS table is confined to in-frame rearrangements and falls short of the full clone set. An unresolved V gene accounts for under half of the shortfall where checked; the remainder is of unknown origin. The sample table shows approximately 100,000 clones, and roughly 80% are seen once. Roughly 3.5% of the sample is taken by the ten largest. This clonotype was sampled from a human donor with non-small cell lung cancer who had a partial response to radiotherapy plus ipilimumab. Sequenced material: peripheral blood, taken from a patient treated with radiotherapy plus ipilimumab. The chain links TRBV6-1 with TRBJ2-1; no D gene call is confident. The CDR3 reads CASSEALNEQFF. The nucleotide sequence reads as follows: TGTGCCAGCAGTGAAGCTTTAAATGAGCAGTTCTTC.